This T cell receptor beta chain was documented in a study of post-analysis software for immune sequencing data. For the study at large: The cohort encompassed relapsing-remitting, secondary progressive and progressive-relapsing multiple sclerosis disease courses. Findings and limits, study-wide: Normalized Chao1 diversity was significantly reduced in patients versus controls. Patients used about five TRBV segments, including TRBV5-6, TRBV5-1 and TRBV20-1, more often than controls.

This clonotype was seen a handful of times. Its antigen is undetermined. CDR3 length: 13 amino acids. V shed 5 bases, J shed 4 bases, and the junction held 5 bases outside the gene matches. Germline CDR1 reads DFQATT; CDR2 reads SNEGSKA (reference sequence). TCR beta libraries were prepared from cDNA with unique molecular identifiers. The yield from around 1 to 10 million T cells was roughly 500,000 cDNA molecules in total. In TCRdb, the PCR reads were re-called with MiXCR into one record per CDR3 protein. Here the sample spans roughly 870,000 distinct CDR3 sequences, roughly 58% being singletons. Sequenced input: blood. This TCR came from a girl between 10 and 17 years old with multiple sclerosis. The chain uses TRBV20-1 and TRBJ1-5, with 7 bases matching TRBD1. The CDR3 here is CSAGDSRNQPQHF. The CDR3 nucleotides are TGCAGTGCTGGGGACAGCCGAAATCAGCCCCAGCATTTT.